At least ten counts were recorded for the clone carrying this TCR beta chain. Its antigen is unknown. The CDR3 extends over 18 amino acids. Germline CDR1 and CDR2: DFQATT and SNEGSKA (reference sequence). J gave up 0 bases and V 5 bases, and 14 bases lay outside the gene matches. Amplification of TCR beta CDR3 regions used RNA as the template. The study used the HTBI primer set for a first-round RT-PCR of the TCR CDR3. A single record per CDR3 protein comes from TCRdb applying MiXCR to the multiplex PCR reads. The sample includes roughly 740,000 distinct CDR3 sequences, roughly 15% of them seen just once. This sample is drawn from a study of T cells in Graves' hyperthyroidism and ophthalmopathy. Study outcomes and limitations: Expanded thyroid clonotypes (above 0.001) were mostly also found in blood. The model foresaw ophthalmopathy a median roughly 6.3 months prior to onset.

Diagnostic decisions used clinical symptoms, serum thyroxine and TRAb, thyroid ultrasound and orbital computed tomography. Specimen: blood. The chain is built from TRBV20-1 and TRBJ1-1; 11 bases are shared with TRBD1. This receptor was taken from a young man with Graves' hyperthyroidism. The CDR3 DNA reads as TGCAGTGCTCCCAACCCCCGGGACAGGGGGGGCATGAACACTGAAGCTTTCTTT. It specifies CSAPNPRDRGGMNTEAFF.